Listed below are T cell receptor beta chains from one sample, sequenced in a study of blood T cell repertoires in COVID-19. The table came from immunoSEQ multiplex PCR; TCRdb's copy has only in-frame clones and leaves some out. The data show under 120,000 clones, more than 60% seen once. The source material was peripheral blood. Receptor source: a man between 65 and 85 years old with active or convalescent COVID-19. Both conserved end residues are part of each CDR3. D genes are given only for firm matches. Only some rows state a clone size, as once, few, many or a class for expanded clones.

d_call: TRBD2; v_call: TRBV5-1; j_call: TRBJ2-1; clone_size: .; cdr3_aa: CASSWGLALNEQFF; cdr3_nt: TGCGCCAGCAGCTGGGGACTAGCATTAAATGAGCAGTTCTTC
d_call: .; v_call: TRBV29-1; j_call: TRBJ2-3; clone_size: .; cdr3_aa: CSVEIGGTDTQYF; cdr3_nt: TGCAGCGTTGAGATAGGGGGCACAGATACGCAGTATTTT
d_call: .; v_call: TRBV10-2; j_call: TRBJ1-3; clone_size: .; cdr3_aa: CASSELRRQERNTIYF; cdr3_nt: TGCGCCAGCAGTGAGCTGAGACGGCAGGAAAGAAACACCATATATTTT
d_call: .; v_call: TRBV7-5; j_call: TRBJ2-1; clone_size: .; cdr3_aa: CARSLMAGDEQFF; cdr3_nt: TGTGCCAGAAGCTTAATGGCGGGGGATGAGCAGTTCTTC
d_call: .; v_call: TRBV11-2; j_call: TRBJ2-1; clone_size: .; cdr3_aa: CASRSTGLGIHNEQFF; cdr3_nt: TGTGCCAGCAGATCCACAGGGTTAGGTATCCACAATGAGCAGTTCTTC
d_call: .; v_call: TRBV6-1; j_call: TRBJ2-3; clone_size: .; cdr3_aa: CASSEAETATDTQYF; cdr3_nt: TGTGCCAGCAGTGAAGCGGAGACAGCCACAGATACGCAGTATTTT
d_call: .; v_call: TRBV19; j_call: TRBJ2-7; clone_size: .; cdr3_aa: CASSAGTRDTYEQYF; cdr3_nt: TGTGCCAGTAGTGCCGGGACTCGAGATACCTACGAGCAGTACTTC
d_call: .; v_call: TRBV10-1; j_call: TRBJ2-7; clone_size: .; cdr3_aa: CASSSAQGGEQYF; cdr3_nt: TGCGCCAGCAGTTCGGCCCAGGGGGGAGAGCAGTACTTC
d_call: TRBD2; v_call: TRBV11-2; j_call: TRBJ2-3; clone_size: .; cdr3_aa: CASSTNIGLAADTQYF; cdr3_nt: TGTGCCAGCAGCACAAATATCGGGCTAGCGGCAGATACGCAGTATTTT
d_call: .; v_call: TRBV2; j_call: TRBJ1-2; clone_size: .; cdr3_aa: CASSDAKTAFIYGYTF; cdr3_nt: TGTGCCAGCAGTGACGCAAAGACAGCCTTCATCTATGGCTACACCTTC
d_call: TRBD1; v_call: TRBV6-5; j_call: TRBJ1-1; clone_size: few; cdr3_aa: CASSFSGGQNTEAFF; cdr3_nt: TGTGCCAGCAGTTTTTCAGGGGGCCAGAACACTGAAGCTTTCTTT
d_call: .; v_call: TRBV5-4; j_call: TRBJ1-1; clone_size: .; cdr3_aa: CASSTPGQQNTEAFF; cdr3_nt: TGTGCCAGCAGCACCCCGGGACAACAGAACACTGAAGCTTTCTTT
d_call: .; v_call: TRBV19; j_call: TRBJ1-4; clone_size: .; cdr3_aa: CASSTGPGTLNEKLFF; cdr3_nt: TGTGCCAGTAGTACCGGACCCGGGACACTTAATGAAAAACTGTTTTTT
d_call: .; v_call: TRBV11-2; j_call: TRBJ1-4; clone_size: .; cdr3_aa: CASSYLGGATNEKLFF; cdr3_nt: TGTGCCAGCAGCTACCTGGGGGGTGCGACTAATGAAAAACTGTTTTTT
d_call: .; v_call: TRBV19; j_call: TRBJ2-1; clone_size: .; cdr3_aa: CASGDTLYNEQFF; cdr3_nt: TGTGCCAGTGGGGACACCCTCTACAATGAGCAGTTCTTC
d_call: TRBD2; v_call: TRBV9; j_call: TRBJ2-2; clone_size: .; cdr3_aa: CASSVGGAGAGELFF; cdr3_nt: TGTGCCAGCAGCGTGGGAGGGGCCGGGGCCGGGGAGCTGTTTTTT
d_call: .; v_call: TRBV19; j_call: TRBJ1-2; clone_size: .; cdr3_aa: CASSIRTGTYGYTF; cdr3_nt: TGTGCCAGTAGTATACGTACAGGGACCTATGGCTACACCTTC
d_call: .; v_call: TRBV6-5; j_call: TRBJ1-1; clone_size: .; cdr3_aa: CASTNRVTAEAFF; cdr3_nt: TGTGCCAGCACCAACAGGGTAACCGCTGAAGCTTTCTTT
d_call: TRBD1; v_call: TRBV29-1; j_call: TRBJ1-6; clone_size: .; cdr3_aa: CSVRTGNNSPLHF; cdr3_nt: TGCAGCGTAAGGACAGGAAATAATTCACCCCTCCACTTT
d_call: TRBD2; v_call: TRBV19; j_call: TRBJ2-1; clone_size: once; cdr3_aa: CASSPRLAGMDEQFF; cdr3_nt: TGTGCCAGTAGTCCGCGACTAGCGGGAATGGATGAGCAGTTCTTC
d_call: TRBD1; v_call: TRBV19; j_call: TRBJ1-2; clone_size: .; cdr3_aa: CASSIEEGAGGYTF; cdr3_nt: TGTGCCAGTAGTATTGAAGAGGGGGCGGGTGGCTACACCTTC
d_call: TRBD2; v_call: TRBV19; j_call: TRBJ2-1; clone_size: .; cdr3_aa: CASSIDSWTSGGGGVYNEQFF; cdr3_nt: TGTGCCAGTAGTATAGATTCCTGGACTAGCGGGGGGGGAGGTGTCTACAATGAGCAGTTCTTC
d_call: .; v_call: TRBV5-1; j_call: TRBJ2-5; clone_size: .; cdr3_aa: CASSLGDTKETQYF; cdr3_nt: TGCGCCAGCAGCTTGGGGGACACCAAAGAGACCCAGTACTTC
d_call: .; v_call: TRBV7-6; j_call: TRBJ2-1; clone_size: .; cdr3_aa: CASSPDGGRTNEQFF; cdr3_nt: TGTGCCAGCAGCCCCGACGGGGGGCGCACTAATGAGCAGTTCTTC
d_call: TRBD1; v_call: TRBV12-3/TRBV12-4; j_call: TRBJ1-2; clone_size: .; cdr3_aa: CASSLGQERGYTF; cdr3_nt: TGTGCCAGCAGTTTGGGACAGGAGCGAGGCTACACCTTC
d_call: TRBD1; v_call: TRBV7-7; j_call: TRBJ2-1; clone_size: .; cdr3_aa: CASSPVGQGKSNEQFF; cdr3_nt: TGTGCCAGCAGCCCAGTTGGACAGGGCAAAAGCAATGAGCAGTTCTTC
d_call: .; v_call: TRBV6-6; j_call: TRBJ1-1; clone_size: .; cdr3_aa: CASTDNTGNTEAFF; cdr3_nt: TGTGCCAGCACTGATAACACAGGGAACACTGAAGCTTTCTTT
d_call: .; v_call: TRBV6-5; j_call: TRBJ2-2; clone_size: few; cdr3_aa: CASRRGPGELFF; cdr3_nt: TGTGCCAGCAGGCGGGGGCCCGGGGAGCTGTTTTTT
d_call: .; v_call: TRBV11-2; j_call: TRBJ2-5; clone_size: .; cdr3_aa: CASSFRGLEYF; cdr3_nt: TGTGCCAGCAGCTTCCGGGGACTGGAGTACTTC
d_call: .; v_call: TRBV28; j_call: TRBJ2-5; clone_size: .; cdr3_aa: CASSPGGRSWETQYF; cdr3_nt: TGTGCCAGCAGTCCCGGAGGGAGGTCATGGGAGACCCAGTACTTC
d_call: .; v_call: TRBV5-1; j_call: TRBJ1-1; clone_size: .; cdr3_aa: CASSLDGRNTEAFF; cdr3_nt: TGCGCCAGCAGCTTGGATGGCAGAAACACTGAAGCTTTCTTT
d_call: TRBD2; v_call: TRBV11-2; j_call: TRBJ2-1; clone_size: .; cdr3_aa: CASSLVGGRYEQFF; cdr3_nt: TGTGCCAGCAGCTTAGTCGGCGGGAGGTATGAGCAGTTCTTC
d_call: TRBD2; v_call: TRBV4-1; j_call: TRBJ2-1; clone_size: .; cdr3_aa: CASSQDLAGDNEQFF; cdr3_nt: TGCGCCAGCAGCCAAGATCTAGCGGGAGACAATGAGCAGTTCTTC
d_call: TRBD2; v_call: TRBV6-2/TRBV6-3; j_call: TRBJ2-1; clone_size: .; cdr3_aa: CASSYQRGKSYNEQFF; cdr3_nt: TGTGCCAGCAGTTACCAGCGGGGTAAATCCTACAATGAGCAGTTCTTC
d_call: .; v_call: TRBV12-3/TRBV12-4; j_call: TRBJ2-4; clone_size: .; cdr3_aa: CASSLALGGRYF; cdr3_nt: TGTGCCAGCAGTTTAGCGCTGGGGGGTCGGTACTTC
d_call: .; v_call: TRBV12-3/TRBV12-4; j_call: TRBJ2-3; clone_size: .; cdr3_aa: CASSFSTDTQYF; cdr3_nt: TGTGCCAGCAGTTTTTCAACAGATACGCAGTATTTT
d_call: TRBD1; v_call: TRBV2; j_call: TRBJ1-3; clone_size: .; cdr3_aa: CASRHGQGPGNTIYF; cdr3_nt: TGTGCCAGCAGGCACGGACAGGGGCCTGGAAACACCATATATTTT
d_call: .; v_call: TRBV23-1; j_call: TRBJ1-5; clone_size: .; cdr3_aa: CASSQSKGRNSNQPQHF; cdr3_nt: TGCGCCAGCAGTCAATCTAAGGGGAGGAATAGCAATCAGCCCCAGCATTTT
d_call: TRBD2; v_call: TRBV11-2; j_call: TRBJ2-3; clone_size: .; cdr3_aa: CASSLVRRGGTDTQYF; cdr3_nt: TGTGCCAGCAGCTTAGTGAGACGGGGGGGCACAGATACGCAGTATTTT
d_call: TRBD1; v_call: TRBV5-1; j_call: TRBJ1-4; clone_size: once; cdr3_aa: CASSLSPGTGNEKLFF; cdr3_nt: TGCGCCAGCAGCTTGTCCCCCGGGACAGGGAATGAAAAACTGTTTTTT
d_call: .; v_call: TRBV29-1; j_call: TRBJ1-2; clone_size: .; cdr3_aa: CSVVSGFFGYTF; cdr3_nt: TGCAGCGTTGTTTCGGGGTTCTTCGGCTACACCTTC
d_call: TRBD1; v_call: TRBV2; j_call: TRBJ1-5; clone_size: .; cdr3_aa: CASSDDGQGHQPQHF; cdr3_nt: TGTGCCAGCAGCGACGATGGACAGGGTCATCAGCCCCAGCATTTT
d_call: TRBD2; v_call: TRBV9; j_call: TRBJ2-1; clone_size: .; cdr3_aa: CASSGISGSLNEQFF; cdr3_nt: TGTGCCAGCAGCGGGATTAGCGGGAGCTTGAATGAGCAGTTCTTC
d_call: TRBD1; v_call: TRBV5-5; j_call: TRBJ1-5; clone_size: .; cdr3_aa: CASSGTGGAGQPQHF; cdr3_nt: TGTGCCAGCAGCGGGACAGGGGGCGCCGGCCAGCCCCAGCATTTT
d_call: .; v_call: TRBV27; j_call: TRBJ1-1; clone_size: .; cdr3_aa: CASRLSGGGTEAFF; cdr3_nt: TGTGCCAGCAGACTCTCCGGGGGGGGCACTGAAGCTTTCTTT
d_call: TRBD2; v_call: TRBV5-1; j_call: TRBJ2-2; clone_size: .; cdr3_aa: CASSLALAGMIGELFF; cdr3_nt: TGCGCCAGCAGCTTGGCCCTAGCGGGCATGATCGGGGAGCTGTTTTTT